This is a list of T cell receptor beta chains from one sample in a study of neoadjuvant anti-PD-1 for oral cavity cancer. The data were produced by immunoSEQ multiplex PCR, yet TCRdb's version contains in-frame clones alone and is incomplete. There are more than 12,000 clones in the sample; approximately 69% occur only once, and under 3.5% lies in the top ten. Sequencing was performed on PBMCs, taken after nivolumab (anti-PD-1) treatment. The receptors come from a person aged 35 to 85 with oral cavity squamous cell carcinoma. Each CDR3 is given with its conserved first and last residue. The order of the fields is J gene, V gene, D gene, CDR3 protein, CDR3 DNA. The D gene is left open where the match is weak.

j_gene: TRBJ2-2; v_gene: TRBV5-1; d_gene: -; CDR3aa: CASSLEVAGTGELFF; CDR3nt: TGCGCCAGCAGCTTGGAAGTGGCAGGGACCGGGGAGCTGTTTTTT
j_gene: TRBJ2-5; v_gene: TRBV5-1; d_gene: TRBD2; CDR3aa: CASSFSGMKETQYF; CDR3nt: TGCGCCAGCAGCTTTAGCGGGATGAAGGAGACCCAGTACTTC
j_gene: TRBJ2-1; v_gene: TRBV6-5; d_gene: -; CDR3aa: CASRSVRGAEQFF; CDR3nt: TGTGCCAGCCGATCCGTACGGGGGGCTGAGCAGTTCTTC
j_gene: TRBJ2-2; v_gene: TRBV9; d_gene: TRBD1; CDR3aa: CASSPSSGTGGIGELFF; CDR3nt: TGTGCCAGCAGCCCCTCTTCCGGGACAGGGGGAATCGGGGAGCTGTTTTTT
j_gene: TRBJ1-1; v_gene: TRBV9; d_gene: TRBD1; CDR3aa: CASSVATGANTEAFF; CDR3nt: TGTGCCAGCAGCGTAGCTACAGGGGCGAACACTGAAGCTTTCTTT
j_gene: TRBJ2-2; v_gene: TRBV6-6; d_gene: -; CDR3aa: CASSYSTGTGELFF; CDR3nt: TGTGCCAGCAGTTACTCCACAGGCACCGGGGAGCTGTTTTTT
j_gene: TRBJ1-4; v_gene: TRBV5-6; d_gene: TRBD1; CDR3aa: CASSTGGAHEKLFF; CDR3nt: TGTGCCAGCAGCACAGGGGGGGCCCATGAAAAACTGTTTTTT
j_gene: TRBJ1-5; v_gene: TRBV28; d_gene: -; CDR3aa: CASSFRGQANQPQHF; CDR3nt: TGTGCCAGCAGTTTCCGGGGGCAGGCTAATCAGCCCCAGCATTTT
j_gene: TRBJ1-4; v_gene: TRBV19; d_gene: -; CDR3aa: CASSSSGLGANEKLFF; CDR3nt: TGTGCCAGTAGTTCTTCCGGACTAGGCGCTAATGAAAAACTGTTTTTT
j_gene: TRBJ1-5; v_gene: TRBV28; d_gene: TRBD1; CDR3aa: CASSPGTGNQPQHF; CDR3nt: TGTGCCAGCAGTCCCGGGACAGGGAATCAGCCCCAGCATTTT